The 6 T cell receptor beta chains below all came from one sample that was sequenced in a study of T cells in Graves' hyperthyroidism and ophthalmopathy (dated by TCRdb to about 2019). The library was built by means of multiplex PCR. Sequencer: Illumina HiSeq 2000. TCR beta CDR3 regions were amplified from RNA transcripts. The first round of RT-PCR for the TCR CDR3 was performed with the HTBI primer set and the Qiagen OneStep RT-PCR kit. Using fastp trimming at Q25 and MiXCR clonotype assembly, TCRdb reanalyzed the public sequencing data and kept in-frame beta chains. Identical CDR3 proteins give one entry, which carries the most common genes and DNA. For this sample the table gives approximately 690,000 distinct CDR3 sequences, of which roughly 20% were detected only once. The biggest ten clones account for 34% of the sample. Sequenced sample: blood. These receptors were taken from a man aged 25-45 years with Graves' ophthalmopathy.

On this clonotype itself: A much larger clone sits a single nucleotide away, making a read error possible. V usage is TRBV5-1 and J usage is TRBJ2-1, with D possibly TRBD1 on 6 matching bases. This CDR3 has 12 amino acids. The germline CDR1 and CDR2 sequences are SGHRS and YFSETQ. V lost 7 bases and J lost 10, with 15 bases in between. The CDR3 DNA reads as TGCGCCAGCGGGAAGGACAGCTACGAGCAGTTCTTC. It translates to CASGKDSYEQFF.

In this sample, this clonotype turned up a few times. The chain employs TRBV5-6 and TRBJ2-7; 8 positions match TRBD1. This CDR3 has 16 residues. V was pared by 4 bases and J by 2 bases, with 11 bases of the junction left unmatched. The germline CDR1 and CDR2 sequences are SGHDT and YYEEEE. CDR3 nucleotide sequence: TGTGCCAGCAGCCCTCGCCGACAGGGGCCTGCCTACGAGCAGTACTTC. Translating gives CASSPRRQGPAYEQYF.

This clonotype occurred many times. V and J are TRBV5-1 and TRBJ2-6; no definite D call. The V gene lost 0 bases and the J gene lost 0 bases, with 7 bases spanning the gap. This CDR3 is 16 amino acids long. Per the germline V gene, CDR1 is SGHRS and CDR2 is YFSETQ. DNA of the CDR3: TGCGCCAGCAGCTTGGGGCCTAGCTCTGGGGCCAACGTCCTGACTTTC. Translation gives CASSLGPSSGANVLTF.

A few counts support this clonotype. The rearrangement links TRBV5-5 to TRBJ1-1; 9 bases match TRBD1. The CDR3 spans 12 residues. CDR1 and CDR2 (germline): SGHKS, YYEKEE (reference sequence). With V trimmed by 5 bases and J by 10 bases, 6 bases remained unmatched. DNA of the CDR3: TGTGCCAGCAGAACCGGGACAGGGCGAGCTTTCTTT. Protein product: CASRTGTGRAFF. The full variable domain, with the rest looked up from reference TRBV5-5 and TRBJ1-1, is DAGVTQSPTHLIKTRGQQVTLRCSPISGHKSVSWYQQVLGQGPQFIFQYYEKEERGRGNFPDRFSARQFPNYSSELNVNALLLGDSALYLCASRTGTGRAFFGQGTRLTVV.

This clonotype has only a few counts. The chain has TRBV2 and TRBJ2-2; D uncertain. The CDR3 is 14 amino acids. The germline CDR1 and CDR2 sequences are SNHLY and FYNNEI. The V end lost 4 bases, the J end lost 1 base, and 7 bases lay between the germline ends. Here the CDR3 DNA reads TGTGCCAGCAGTGTATTACTGAACACCGGGGAGCTGTTTTTT. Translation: CASSVLLNTGELFF.

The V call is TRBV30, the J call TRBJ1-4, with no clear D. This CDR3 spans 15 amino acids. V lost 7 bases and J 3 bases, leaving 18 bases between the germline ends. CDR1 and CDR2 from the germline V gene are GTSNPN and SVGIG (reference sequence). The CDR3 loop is CAFSLVKPANEKLFF. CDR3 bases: TGTGCCTTCTCCTTAGTTAAGCCAGCTAATGAAAAACTGTTTTTT.